These 3 T cell receptor beta chains were sequenced from one sample in a study of blood T cell repertoires in COVID-19. Generated by immunoSEQ multiplex PCR, the TCRdb table keeps only in-frame clones and is missing some. In the table there are approximately 210,000 clones, around 86% of which are singletons. The specimen was peripheral blood. These receptors all come from a human donor in a cohort sampled during active COVID-19.

The chain combines TRBV12-5 with TRBJ2-5; 15 bases match TRBD2. From germline, CDR1 is LGHNT and CDR2 FRNRAP. The V gene end was trimmed by 5 bases and the J gene end by 5 bases; junction bases not matched to a gene: 3. This CDR3 comprises 15 residues. CDR3 in amino acids: CASGIGLAGGETQYF. DNA of the CDR3: TGTGCTAGTGGTATTGGACTAGCGGGAGGGGAGACCCAGTACTTC. Variable domain in full (rest from reference TRBV12-5 and TRBJ2-5): DARVTQTPRHKVTEMGQEVTMRCQPILGHNTVFWYRQTMMQGLELLAYFRNRAPLDDSGMPKDRFSAEMPDATLATLKIQPSEPRDSAVYFCASGIGLAGGETQYFGPGTRLLVL.

V is TRBV20-1 and J is TRBJ1-2; D perhaps matches TRBD1 (5 bases). The CDR3 covers 10 residues. The germline CDR1 and CDR2 sequences are DFQATT and SNEGSKA (reference sequence). Between the trimmed V and J ends, which lost 1 base and 12 bases, there was a span of 9 bases. This CDR3 reads CSARAGGHTF. The CDR3 bases are TGCAGTGCTAGAGCCGGGGGACACACCTTC.

This clone was seen more than once but under ten times. The V and J genes are TRBV7-2 and TRBJ1-2, with 8 bases matching TRBD1. The CDR3 sequence is 15 residues long. Trimming at V came to 4 bases and at J to 8 bases, leaving 12 bases not matched to a gene. The germline gives CDR1 SGHTA, CDR2 FQGNSA. The chain's CDR3 is CASSSGQGSLSGYTF. Here the CDR3 DNA reads TGTGCCAGCAGCTCCGGACAGGGCAGTTTGAGCGGCTACACCTTC.